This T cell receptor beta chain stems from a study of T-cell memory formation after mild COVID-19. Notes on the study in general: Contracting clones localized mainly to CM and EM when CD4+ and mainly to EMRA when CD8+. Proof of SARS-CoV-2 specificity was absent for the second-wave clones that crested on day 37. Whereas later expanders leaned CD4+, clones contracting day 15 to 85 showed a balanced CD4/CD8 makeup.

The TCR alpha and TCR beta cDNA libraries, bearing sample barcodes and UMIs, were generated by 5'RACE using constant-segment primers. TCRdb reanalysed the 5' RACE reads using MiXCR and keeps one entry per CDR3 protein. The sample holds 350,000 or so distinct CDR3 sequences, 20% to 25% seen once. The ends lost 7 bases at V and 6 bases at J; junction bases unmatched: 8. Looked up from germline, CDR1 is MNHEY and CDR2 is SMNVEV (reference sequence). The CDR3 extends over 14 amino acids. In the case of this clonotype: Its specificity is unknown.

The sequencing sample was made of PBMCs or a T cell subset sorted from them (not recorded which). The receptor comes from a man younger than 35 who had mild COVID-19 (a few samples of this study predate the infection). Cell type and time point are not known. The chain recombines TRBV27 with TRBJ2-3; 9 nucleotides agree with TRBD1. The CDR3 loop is CASTRGQGGDTQYF. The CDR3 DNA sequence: TGTGCCAGCACTAGGGGACAGGGCGGGGATACGCAGTATTTT.